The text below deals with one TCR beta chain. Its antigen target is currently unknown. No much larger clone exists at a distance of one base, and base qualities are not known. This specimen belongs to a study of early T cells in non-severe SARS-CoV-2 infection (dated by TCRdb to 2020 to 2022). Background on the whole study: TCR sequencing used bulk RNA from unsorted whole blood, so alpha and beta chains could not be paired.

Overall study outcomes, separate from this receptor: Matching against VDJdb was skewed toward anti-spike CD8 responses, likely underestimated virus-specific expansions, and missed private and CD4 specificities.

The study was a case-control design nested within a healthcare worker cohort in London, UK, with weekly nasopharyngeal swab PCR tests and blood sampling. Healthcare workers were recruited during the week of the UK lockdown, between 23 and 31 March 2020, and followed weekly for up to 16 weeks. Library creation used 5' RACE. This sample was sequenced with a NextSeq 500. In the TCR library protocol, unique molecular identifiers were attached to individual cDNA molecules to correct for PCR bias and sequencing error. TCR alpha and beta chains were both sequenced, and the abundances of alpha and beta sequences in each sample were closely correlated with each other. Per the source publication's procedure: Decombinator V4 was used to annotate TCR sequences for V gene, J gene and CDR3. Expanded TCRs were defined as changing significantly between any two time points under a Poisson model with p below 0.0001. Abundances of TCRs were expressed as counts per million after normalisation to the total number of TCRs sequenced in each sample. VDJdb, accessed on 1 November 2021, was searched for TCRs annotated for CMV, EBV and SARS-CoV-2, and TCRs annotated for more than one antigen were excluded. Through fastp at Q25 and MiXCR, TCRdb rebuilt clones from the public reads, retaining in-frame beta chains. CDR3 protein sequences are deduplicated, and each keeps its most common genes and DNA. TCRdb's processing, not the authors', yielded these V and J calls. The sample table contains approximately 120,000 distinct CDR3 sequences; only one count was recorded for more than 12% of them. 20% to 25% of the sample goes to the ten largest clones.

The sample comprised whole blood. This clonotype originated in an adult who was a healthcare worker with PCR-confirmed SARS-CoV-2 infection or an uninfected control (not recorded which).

The CDR3 here reads CASSLGQNSNQPQHF. The base sequence is TGTGCCAGCAGCTTGGGGCAGAATAGCAATCAGCCCCAGCATTTT. The chain uses TRBV5-5 and TRBJ1-5; the D gene is not confidently resolved. The germline V gene (reference sequence) sets CDR1 to SGHKS and CDR2 to YYEKEE. The germline ends are 7 bases apart after V is trimmed by 0 bases and J by 0 bases. Including the terminal cysteine and phenylalanine, the CDR3 comprises 15 residues. Solely the CDR3 DNA is kept, with 45 bases framed from the first base.